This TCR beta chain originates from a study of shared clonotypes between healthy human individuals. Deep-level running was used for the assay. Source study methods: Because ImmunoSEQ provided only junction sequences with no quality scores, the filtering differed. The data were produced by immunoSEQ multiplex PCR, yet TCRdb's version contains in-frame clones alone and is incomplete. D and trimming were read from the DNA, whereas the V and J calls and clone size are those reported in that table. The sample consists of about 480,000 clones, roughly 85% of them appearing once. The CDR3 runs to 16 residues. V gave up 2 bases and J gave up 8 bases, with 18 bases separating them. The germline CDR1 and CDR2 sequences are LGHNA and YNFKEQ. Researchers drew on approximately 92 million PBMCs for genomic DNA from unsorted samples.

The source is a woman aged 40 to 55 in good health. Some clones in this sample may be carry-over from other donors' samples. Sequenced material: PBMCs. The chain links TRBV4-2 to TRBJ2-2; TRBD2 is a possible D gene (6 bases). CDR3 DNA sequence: TGTGCCAGCAGCCAATCCGGGACTTCCTCAGGGGGGGAGCTGTTTTTT. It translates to CASSQSGTSSGGELFF.